Listed below are T cell receptor beta chains from one sample, sequenced in a study of cytomegalovirus exposure and HLA in healthy donors. TCRdb's table, derived via immunoSEQ multiplex PCR, lists solely in-frame clones and lacks some. The table has roughly 120,000 clones, more than 80% seen once; the top ten hold more than 3%. What was sequenced was PBMCs. The receptors shown here come from a male donor in good health and CMV-seronegative. CDR3s include the opening cysteine and the closing phenylalanine or tryptophan. A D gene is named only where the DNA matches it firmly. Not all rows give a size; the values are once, few, many and, for expanded clones, a class.

TRBV27	NA	TRBJ2-3	NA	CASSLYRSTDTQYF	TGTGCCAGCAGCCTGTACAGGAGCACAGATACGCAGTATTTT
TRBV10-3	NA	TRBJ1-6	NA	CAISESVLSEDNSPLHF	TGTGCCATCAGTGAGTCTGTTTTGTCAGAAGATAATTCACCCCTCCACTTT
TRBV9	NA	TRBJ2-7	NA	CASSVGLPGYEQYF	TGTGCCAGCAGCGTAGGACTACCTGGCTACGAGCAGTACTTC
TRBV30	TRBD1	TRBJ1-5	NA	CAWNKQGGQPQHF	TGTGCCTGGAACAAACAGGGGGGTCAGCCCCAGCATTTT
TRBV27	TRBD1	TRBJ2-7	once	CASSAIPGQDEQYF	TGTGCCAGCAGCGCCATCCCGGGACAGGACGAGCAGTACTTC
TRBV5-4	NA	TRBJ1-1	NA	CASSLGGAQSNTEAFF	TGTGCCAGCAGCTTGGGAGGAGCTCAATCTAACACTGAAGCTTTCTTT
TRBV2	TRBD1	TRBJ2-3	once	CASRETGVGDTQYF	TGTGCCAGCAGAGAAACAGGGGTGGGAGATACGCAGTATTTT
TRBV6-1	NA	TRBJ2-7	NA	CASSEFVLRGTYEQYF	TGTGCCAGCAGTGAATTTGTATTGAGAGGAACCTACGAGCAGTACTTC
TRBV10-1	NA	TRBJ1-5	few	CASSESRGFPQHF	TGCGCCAGCAGTGAGTCCAGGGGTTTCCCCCAGCATTTT
TRBV5-1	TRBD2	TRBJ2-1	NA	CASSNSGRWNEQFF	TGCGCCAGCAGCAATAGCGGGAGATGGAATGAGCAGTTCTTC
TRBV9	TRBD1	TRBJ1-2	NA	CASSAGEGALYGYTF	TGTGCCAGCAGCGCGGGAGAGGGGGCTTTGTATGGCTACACCTTC
TRBV10-3	NA	TRBJ2-7	NA	CAISVVEGEQYF	TGTGCCATCAGTGTTGTGGAGGGCGAGCAGTACTTC
TRBV7-6	TRBD2	TRBJ2-1	few	CASSSRLAGDLNEQFF	TGTGCCAGCAGCTCGAGACTAGCGGGAGATCTCAATGAGCAGTTCTTC
TRBV6-1	NA	TRBJ2-6	NA	CASSERLQLSGANGLTF	TGTGCCAGCAGTGAACGACTGCAACTCTCTGGGGCCAACGGCCTGACTTTC
TRBV6-5	NA	TRBJ2-1	NA	CASSYSTGEAVDEQFF	TGTGCCAGCAGTTATTCAACGGGGGAGGCGGTAGATGAGCAGTTCTTC
TRBV30	NA	TRBJ1-6	NA	CAWNGLYNSPLHF	TGTGCCTGGAATGGGCTGTACAATTCACCCCTCCACTTT
TRBV11-2	NA	TRBJ1-1	NA	CASSLSSGFVNTEAFF	TGTGCCAGCAGCTTATCGTCGGGTTTCGTGAACACTGAAGCTTTCTTT
TRBV25-1	NA	TRBJ1-1	NA	CASSGRQPKAFF	TGTGCCAGCAGTGGGAGACAGCCGAAAGCTTTCTTT
TRBV7-2	TRBD2	TRBJ2-1	NA	CASSATSGAGYNEQFF	TGTGCCAGCAGCGCGACTAGCGGAGCCGGCTACAATGAGCAGTTCTTC
TRBV29-1	TRBD1	TRBJ1-1	NA	CSVAGGLNTEAFF	TGCAGCGTTGCAGGGGGCTTGAACACTGAAGCTTTCTTT
TRBV29-1	TRBD2	TRBJ2-3	NA	CSVGGGRTDTQYF	TGCAGCGTCGGGGGGGGTAGGACAGATACGCAGTATTTT
TRBV19	TRBD1	TRBJ1-2	NA	CASSPRQGHGYTF	TGTGCCAGTAGTCCGCGACAGGGCCATGGCTACACCTTC
TRBV7-2	TRBD1	TRBJ1-1	NA	CASSLIGQGDTEAFF	TGTGCCAGCAGCTTAATTGGACAGGGAGACACTGAAGCTTTCTTT
TRBV4-1	TRBD2	TRBJ2-3	once	CASAGEASGRVDSDTQYF	TGCGCCAGCGCCGGAGAGGCGAGCGGGAGGGTTGATTCAGATACGCAGTATTTT
TRBV25-1	NA	TRBJ2-4	NA	CASSEPRGSNIQYF	TGTGCCAGCAGTGAACCCAGGGGTTCGAACATTCAGTACTTC